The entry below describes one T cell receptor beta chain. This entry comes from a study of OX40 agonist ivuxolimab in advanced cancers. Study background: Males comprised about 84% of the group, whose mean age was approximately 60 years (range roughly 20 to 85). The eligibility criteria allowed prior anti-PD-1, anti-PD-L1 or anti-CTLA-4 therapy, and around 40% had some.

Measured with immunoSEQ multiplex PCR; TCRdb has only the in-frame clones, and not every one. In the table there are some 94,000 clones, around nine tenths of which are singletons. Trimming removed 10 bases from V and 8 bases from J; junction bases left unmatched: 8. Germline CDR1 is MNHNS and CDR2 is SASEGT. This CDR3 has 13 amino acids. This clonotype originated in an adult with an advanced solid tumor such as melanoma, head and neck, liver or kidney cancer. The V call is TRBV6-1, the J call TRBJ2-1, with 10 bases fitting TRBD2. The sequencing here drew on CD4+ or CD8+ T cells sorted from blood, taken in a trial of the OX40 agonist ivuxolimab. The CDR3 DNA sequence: TGTGCCATAGGCCTAGGACTAGCGGATGAGCAGTTCTTC. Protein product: CAIGLGLADEQFF.